Shown below are 10 T cell receptor beta chains from a single sample sequenced in a study of early T cells in non-severe SARS-CoV-2 infection. TCRdb passed the 5' RACE reads through MiXCR, listing each CDR3 protein once. The sample carries about 48,000 distinct CDR3 sequences, about 6% recorded once. The source was whole blood, collected at baseline. These receptor sequences come from an adult who was a healthcare worker with PCR-confirmed SARS-CoV-2 infection or an uninfected control (not recorded which).

This clonotype was observed at least ten times. This chain links TRBV7-8 with TRBJ1-4; D is unclear. The CDR3 covers 14 residues. Germline CDR1 reads SGHVS; CDR2 reads FQNEAQ. The V and J ends lost 5 bases and 7 bases respectively, with 14 bases between them. CDR3 nucleotide sequence: TGTGCCAGCAGCCAACGATCGGGGTCTGAAAAACTGTTTTTT. Amino acid sequence: CASSQRSGSEKLFF.

The chain recombines TRBV7-9 with TRBJ2-4; TRBD1 agrees at 11 bases. The J segment lost 0 bases and the V segment lost 3 bases, leaving 16 bases of the junction unmatched. Germline CDR1 SEHNR, CDR2 FQNEAQ (reference sequence). The CDR3 sequence is 21 residues long. The CDR3 DNA follows: TGTGCCAGCAGCTTCGCCTCCGGGACAGGGGGTTTCACCTTAGCCAAAAACATTCAGTACTTC. Protein product: CASSFASGTGGFTLAKNIQYF. The full variable domain, rest sourced from reference TRBV7-9 and TRBJ2-4, is DTGVSQNPRHKITKRGQNVTFRCDPISEHNRLYWYRQTLGQGPEFLTYFQNEAQLEKSRLLSDRFSAERPKGSFSTLEIQRTEQGDSAMYLCASSFASGTGGFTLAKNIQYFGAGTRLSVL.

The sample holds many counts of this clonotype. The chain uses TRBV6-2 or TRBV6-3 and TRBJ2-1; 7 bases are a match to TRBD2. V lost 6 bases and J lost 6; bases outside the gene matches: 8. The CDR3 has 14 residues. CDR1 is MNHEY and CDR2 is SVGEGT in the germline V gene. The CDR3 reads CASSRDYNTNEQFF. CDR3 nucleotides: TGTGCCAGCAGCCGGGACTACAATACCAATGAGCAGTTCTTC.

This clonotype was observed at least ten times. This chain joins TRBV20-1 and TRBJ2-4; 8 nucleotides agree with TRBD1. CDR1 DFQATT and CDR2 SNEGSKA come from the germline V gene (reference sequence). J was trimmed by 3 bases and V by 5 bases; bases with no gene match: 6. The CDR3 runs to 14 residues. CDR3: CSAPGQGGKNIQYF. CDR3 nucleotide sequence: TGCAGTGCTCCCGGACAGGGAGGCAAAAACATTCAGTACTTC.

In its sample, this clonotype was seen a few times. The rearrangement joins TRBV7-8 to TRBJ1-1; D possibly corresponds to TRBD1 (5 bases). V lost 5 bases to trimming and J lost 7 bases, with 20 bases between them. This CDR3 is 15 amino acids long. Germline lookup yields CDR1 SGHVS and CDR2 FQNEAQ. CDR3 nucleotide sequence: TGTGCCAGCAGCCCCAGGAGGGGTATGGTAAATGAAGCTTTCTTT. Its translation: CASSPRRGMVNEAFF.

A few counts support this clonotype. The chain has TRBV28 and TRBJ2-7; D ambiguous. This CDR3 has 13 amino acids. Trimming cost V 8 bases and J 4 bases, with 15 bases left between them. Per germline, CDR1 MDHEN and CDR2 SYDVKM. The CDR3, as DNA: TGTGCCAGCCTCCGGGCAGGATTATACGAGCAGTACTTC. This gives the protein CASLRAGLYEQYF.

The table lists this clonotype with a few counts. The V call is TRBV7-3, the J call TRBJ2-2; D may be TRBD1 (5 bases). Germline CDR1 and CDR2: SGHTA and FQGTGA. Trimming took off 3 bases at V and 1 base at J, with 9 bases between the two ends. CDR3 length: 15 residues. CDR3 bases: TGTGCCAGCAGCTTCCTCGGACAGAACACCGGGGAGCTGTTTTTT. Protein: CASSFLGQNTGELFF.

This clonotype showed up many times. The genes are TRBV20-1 and TRBJ2-7; 9 bases agree with TRBD2. The CDR3 is 13 amino acids. Germline V gene lookup returns CDR1 DFQATT and CDR2 SNEGSKA (reference sequence). With V trimmed by 6 bases and J by 4 bases, 7 bases remained unmatched. DNA of the CDR3: TGCAGTGCCGTTAGCGGGAGCGGGTACGAGCAGTACTTC. It encodes CSAVSGSGYEQYF.

This clonotype has a count of ten or more. The rearrangement links TRBV7-8 to TRBJ2-5, with a weak D call TRBD2 (5 bases). Germline CDR1 and CDR2: SGHVS and FQNEAQ. The CDR3 extends over 14 amino acids. V dropped 5 bases and J dropped 5 bases, with 15 bases sitting between them. CDR3 protein: CASSPRDRGETQYF. The CDR3 nucleotides read TGTGCCAGCAGCCCACGGGATCGTGGGGAGACCCAGTACTTC.

V gene TRBV11-3 combines with J gene TRBJ2-7; the D is unclear. The CDR3 spans 13 residues. V lost 6 bases and J 0 bases, leaving 9 bases between the germline ends. CDR1 and CDR2 (germline): SGHNT, YENEEA. CDR3 protein: CASSPGSSYEQYF. CDR3 sequence (DNA): TGTGCCAGCAGTCCGGGCTCCTCCTACGAGCAGTACTTC.